This T cell receptor (beta chain) is drawn from a study of a mutant IDH1 vaccine in newly diagnosed glioma. Looking at the study overall: The first vaccination came 4-6 weeks after radiotherapy alone, or with temozolomide cycles. Visits V12 and V13 fell at weeks 35 and 47, respectively.

Of note for this clone: Its specificity is not known.

Trimming left V 0 bases short and J 0 bases short, with 21 bases between. Per germline, CDR1 SGHRS and CDR2 YFSETQ. The length of the CDR3 is 19 residues. Profiling relied on immunoSEQ multiplex PCR, and the TCRdb table lists in-frame clones only, not all of them. The table has 30,000 to 40,000 clones, around nine tenths seen once. The time point is: week 47, end of study. Every single dose of the vaccine, 300 ug of mutant IDH1 20-mer peptide, came with topical imiquimod. This TCR was recovered from a woman in her 30s with glioma. The source was PBMCs, collected from a glioma patient whose treatment included an IDH1 peptide vaccine. The chain combines TRBV5-1 with TRBJ1-1; D possibly corresponds to TRBD1 (6 bases). As DNA, the CDR3 is TGCGCCAGCAGCTTGGAGGGAGGCCTTTCGACAGGCATGAACACTGAAGCTTTCTTT. This gives the protein CASSLEGGLSTGMNTEAFF.